The next 13 T cell receptor beta chains were all read from a single sample in a study of chemoradiotherapy in HPV16-positive cancers. Measured with immunoSEQ multiplex PCR; TCRdb has only the in-frame clones, and not every one. The data contain 15,000 or so clones, nearly 90% of them singletons. The material sequenced was blood, taken from a patient who underwent chemoradiotherapy. Source of these receptors: a human donor with HPV-associated anogenital cancer.

The chain recombines TRBV29-1 with TRBJ2-1; 10 nucleotides agree with TRBD2. CDR1 is SQVTM, CDR2 ANQGSEA, per germline. The CDR3 runs to 15 residues. V lost 4 bases and J lost 3; bases outside the gene matches: 6. CDR3 region: CSVARTSGNYNEQFF. The CDR3 DNA is TGCAGCGTTGCGCGTACTAGCGGGAACTACAATGAGCAGTTCTTC.

The gene calls are TRBV27 and TRBJ2-1; D possibly corresponds to TRBD2 (6 bases). Germline V gene lookup returns CDR1 MNHEY and CDR2 SMNVEV (reference sequence). This CDR3 spans 14 amino acids. With 5 bases removed from V and 5 bases from J, the gap between germline ends came to 13 bases. The CDR3 coding sequence is TGTGCCAGCAGTCCCACTAGCACTCACAATGAGCAGTTCTTC. It translates to CASSPTSTHNEQFF.

The chain couples TRBV11-2 to TRBJ1-6; TRBD1 might be the D (5 bases). Germline V gene data show CDR1 as SGHAT and CDR2 as FQNNGV. The CDR3 sequence is 17 residues long. Trimming shortened V by 1 base and J by 5 bases, and 15 bases separated the two germline ends. CDR3 DNA: TGTGCCAGCAGCTTAGGAGGATCGGGACGGAATAATTCACCCCTCCACTTT. Encoded protein: CASSLGGSGRNNSPLHF.

The V and J genes are TRBV19 and TRBJ1-2, with 10 bases aligning to TRBD1. Per germline, CDR1 LNHDA and CDR2 SQIVND (reference sequence). Unmatched junction bases numbered 21, after V lost 8 bases and J lost 6 bases. CDR3 length: 18 amino acids. CDR3 in DNA: TGTGCCAGTCAACAGAAGACAGGGGGCGCGTGGGTAACTCATGGCTACACCTTC. Its translation: CASQQKTGGAWVTHGYTF. The full variable domain, rest sourced from reference TRBV19 and TRBJ1-2, is DGGITQSPKYLFRKEGQNVTLSCEQNLNHDAMYWYRQDPGQGLRLIYYSQIVNDFQKGDIAEGYSVSREKKESFPLTVTSAQKNPTAFYLCASQQKTGGAWVTHGYTFGSGTRLTVV.

The V gene is TRBV6-4, the J gene TRBJ1-1; 7 bases are shared with TRBD1. V was pared by 5 bases and J by 1 base, with 4 bases of the junction left unmatched. CDR1 and CDR2 (germline): MRHNA, SNTAGT. This CDR3 is built from 14 residues. CDR3 DNA sequence: TGTGCCAGCAGTCTGGACAGGTCGAACACTGAAGCTTTCTTT. Amino acids: CASSLDRSNTEAFF.

The genes are TRBV18 and TRBJ2-5; 7 bases line up with TRBD1. The CDR3 covers 14 residues. J lost 9 bases, V lost 3 bases, and 10 bases had no gene match. Looked up from germline, CDR1 is KGHSH and CDR2 is LQKENI. The CDR3 loop reads CASSPRTGQISQYF. CDR3 DNA sequence: TGTGCCAGCTCACCCCGGACAGGCCAGATTTCCCAGTACTTC.

The chain is built from TRBV18 and TRBJ2-3; tentatively, D is TRBD1 (5 bases). The V end was cut by 3 bases, the J end by 0 bases, with 10 bases between. The germline V gene has CDR1 KGHSH and CDR2 LQKENI. The CDR3 sequence is 15 residues long. Written as DNA, the CDR3 is TGTGCCAGCTCACCCGGACAACGTAGCACAGATACGCAGTATTTT. It specifies CASSPGQRSTDTQYF.

V and J are TRBV7-3 and TRBJ2-7; 10 bases match TRBD2. Germline V lookup: CDR1 SGHTA, CDR2 FQGTGA. Losses at the gene ends were 2 bases for V and 5 bases for J; bases not matched to a gene: 12. CDR3 length: 17 amino acids. CDR3 sequence reads: CASSLGSLAGVPHEQYF. CDR3 DNA: TGTGCCAGCAGCTTAGGGTCCCTAGCGGGAGTTCCTCACGAGCAGTACTTC.

The chain couples TRBV15 to TRBJ1-2; 9 bases are shared with TRBD1. There are 15 residues in the CDR3. The germline CDR1 and CDR2 sequences are LNHNV and YYDKDF (reference sequence). J lost 2 bases, V lost 2 bases, and 3 bases had no gene match. Written as DNA, the CDR3 is TGTGCCACCAGCAGACCTGGGACAGGGAACTATGGCTACACCTTC. It codes for CATSRPGTGNYGYTF. Supplemented by reference TRBV15 and TRBJ1-2, the full variable domain reads DAMVIQNPRYQVTQFGKPVTLSCSQTLNHNVMYWYQQKSSQAPKLLFHYYDKDFNNEADTPDNFQSRRPNTSFCFLDIRSPGLGDTAMYLCATSRPGTGNYGYTFGSGTRLTVV.

This chain joins TRBV5-6 and TRBJ1-2; D might be TRBD1 (6 bases). The germline V and J ends were trimmed by 0 bases and 4 bases, with 13 bases remaining between them. Germline V CDR1 and CDR2: SGHDT, YYEEEE. The CDR3 runs to 15 residues. The CDR3 sequence: CASSLAGGGSYGYTF. CDR3 sequence (DNA): TGTGCCAGCAGCTTGGCCGGGGGGGGCAGCTATGGCTACACCTTC.

The chain has TRBV4-2 and TRBJ2-6, with D tentatively TRBD2 (5 bases). The CDR3 loop spans 15 amino acids. Germline V gives CDR1 LGHNA, CDR2 YNFKEQ. The V gene lost 1 base and the J gene lost 1 base, with 5 bases spanning the gap. Here the CDR3 reads CASSQAGSGANVLTF. The DNA of the CDR3 is TGTGCCAGCAGCCAAGCGGGATCTGGGGCCAACGTCCTGACTTTC.

V usage is TRBV28 and J usage is TRBJ1-4, with 8 bases matching TRBD1. CDR3 size: 19 residues. V shed 5 bases and J 0 bases; nucleotides not matched to a gene: 14. Germline loops: CDR1 MDHEN, CDR2 SYDVKM. The CDR3 loop is CASSPRTGSSVTTNEKLFF. The CDR3 nucleotides read TGTGCCAGCAGTCCACGGACAGGGAGTTCGGTGACAACTAATGAAAAACTGTTTTTT.

This clone was seen only a few times. This chain connects TRBV4-1 to TRBJ2-2; tentatively, D is TRBD2 (6 bases). This CDR3 has 12 amino acids. Germline values: CDR1 MGHRA, CDR2 YSYEKL. Trimming removed 5 bases at V and 8 bases at J, with 9 bases between. The CDR3 DNA follows: TGCGCCAGCAGCTTCCGGGAGGGGGAGCTGTTTTTT. Encoded protein: CASSFREGELFF.